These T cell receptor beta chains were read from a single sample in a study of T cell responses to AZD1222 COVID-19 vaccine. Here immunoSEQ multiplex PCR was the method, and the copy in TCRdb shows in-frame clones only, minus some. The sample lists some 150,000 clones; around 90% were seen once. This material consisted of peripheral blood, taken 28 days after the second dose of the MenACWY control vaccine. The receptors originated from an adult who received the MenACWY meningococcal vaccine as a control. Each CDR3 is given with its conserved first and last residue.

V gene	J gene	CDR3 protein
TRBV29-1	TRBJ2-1	CSVEGGVIGEVYNEQFF
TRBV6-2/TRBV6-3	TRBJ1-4	CASSKHRATNEKLFF
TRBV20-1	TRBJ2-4	CSASLGHLIAKNIQYF
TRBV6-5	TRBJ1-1	CASSYDKGTEAFF
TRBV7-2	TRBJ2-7	CASRRGEGVPPYEQYF
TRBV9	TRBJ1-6	CASSVEGRAGSPLHF
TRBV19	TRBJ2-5	CASRGGETQYF
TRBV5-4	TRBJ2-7	CASSPAGDLSYEQYF
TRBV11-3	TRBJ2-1	CASRLDGYNEQFF
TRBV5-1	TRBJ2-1	CASSWRGAEKNEQFF
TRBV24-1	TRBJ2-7	CATGGAGPAYEQYF
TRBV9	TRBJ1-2	CASSDLQRFRYTF
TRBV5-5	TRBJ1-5	CASSLYGGSDQPQHF
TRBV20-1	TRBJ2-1	CSASRRDRGSNEQFF
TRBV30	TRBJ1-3	CAWENRAGGNTIYF
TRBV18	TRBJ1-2	CASSPGWGGYDGYTF
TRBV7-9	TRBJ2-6	CASRLAGNSGANVLTF
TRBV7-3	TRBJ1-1	CASSDGGHAFF
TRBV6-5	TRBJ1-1	CASSYALNTEAFF
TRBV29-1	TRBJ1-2	CSVERVTNDYGYTF
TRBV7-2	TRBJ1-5	CASSFIPNQPQHF
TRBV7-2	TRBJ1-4	CASSSRDRPLFF
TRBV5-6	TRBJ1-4	CASSLVLEEKLFF
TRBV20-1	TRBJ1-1	CSASKYGTGAMNTEAFF
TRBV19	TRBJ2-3	CASSIGKKDTQYF
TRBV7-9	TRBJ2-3	CASSPDGTSQGYF
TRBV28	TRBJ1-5	CASSLETGKHF
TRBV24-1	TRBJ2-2	CATKKAGAGELFF
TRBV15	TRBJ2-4	CATSRDLAGARAKNIQYF
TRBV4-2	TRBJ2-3	CASSQLRDRGVVDTQYF
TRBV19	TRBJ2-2	CASSLLGQGATGELFF
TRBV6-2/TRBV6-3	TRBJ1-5	CASSRRGDQPQHF
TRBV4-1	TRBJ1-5	CASSQGTVLNQPQHF
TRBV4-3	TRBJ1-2	CASSQDSRGGDGYTF
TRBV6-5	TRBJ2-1	CASTSRYEQFF
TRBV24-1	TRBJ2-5	CATSDFRGGNRETQYF
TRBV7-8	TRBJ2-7	CASSPKAPRGSYEQYF
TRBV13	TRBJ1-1	CASSAYRVGTEAFF
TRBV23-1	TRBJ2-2	CASTLRPHDRGGELFF
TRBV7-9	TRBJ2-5	CASSLYFGTVQETQYF
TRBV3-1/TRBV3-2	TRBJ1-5	CASSQMGNQPQHF
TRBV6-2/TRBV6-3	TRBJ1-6	CASSYLTSPLHF
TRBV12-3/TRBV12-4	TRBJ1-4	CASSLRWGEKLFF
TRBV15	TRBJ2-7	CATGGRGEYEQYF
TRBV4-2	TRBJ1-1	CASSQVRDRGAEAFF
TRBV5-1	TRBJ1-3	CASSPSMGAGNTIYF
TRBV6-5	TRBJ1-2	CASSYSKGTDYGYTF
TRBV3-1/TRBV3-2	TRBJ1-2	CASSQLYGGNNGYTF
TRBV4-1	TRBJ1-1	CASSQLRGGETEAFF
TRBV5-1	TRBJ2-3	CASSFGALDGDTQYF
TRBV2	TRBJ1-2	CASSEVAGKDGYTF
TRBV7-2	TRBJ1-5	CASSAGTAFNQPQHF